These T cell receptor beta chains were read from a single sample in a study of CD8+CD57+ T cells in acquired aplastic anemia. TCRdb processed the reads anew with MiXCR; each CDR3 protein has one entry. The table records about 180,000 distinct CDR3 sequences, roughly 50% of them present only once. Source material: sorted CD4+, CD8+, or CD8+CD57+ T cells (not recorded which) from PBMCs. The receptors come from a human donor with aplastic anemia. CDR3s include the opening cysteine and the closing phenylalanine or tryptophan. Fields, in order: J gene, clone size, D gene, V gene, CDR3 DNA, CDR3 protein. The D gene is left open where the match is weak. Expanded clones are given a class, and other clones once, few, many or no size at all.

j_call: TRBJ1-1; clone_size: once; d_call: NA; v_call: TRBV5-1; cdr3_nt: TGCGCCAGCAGCTTTGACAGGTTGAACACTGAAGCTTTCTTT; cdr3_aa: CASSFDRLNTEAFF
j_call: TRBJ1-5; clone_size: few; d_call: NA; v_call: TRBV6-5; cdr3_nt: TGTGCCAGCAGTTACGGAAGTCCAGATAGCAATCAGCCCCAGCATTTT; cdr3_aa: CASSYGSPDSNQPQHF
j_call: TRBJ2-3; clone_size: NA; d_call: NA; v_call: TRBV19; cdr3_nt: TGTGCCAGTAGAAGAACTAGTTCTAGCACAGATACGCAGTATTTT; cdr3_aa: CASRRTSSSTDTQYF
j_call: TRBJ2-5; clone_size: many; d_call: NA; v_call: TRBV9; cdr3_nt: TGTGCCAGCAGCGTAGAGGTGGGGGGCTTCCGGACCCAGTACTTC; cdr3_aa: CASSVEVGGFRTQYF
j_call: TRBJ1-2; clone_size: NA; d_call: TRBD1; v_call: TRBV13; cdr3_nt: TGTGCCAGCAGCCCGGGACAGGGGAGAAGGGGCTACACCTTC; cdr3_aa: CASSPGQGRRGYTF
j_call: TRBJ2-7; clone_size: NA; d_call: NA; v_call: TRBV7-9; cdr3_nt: TGCGCCAGCAGCCCAGACACCTACGGGCAGTACTTC; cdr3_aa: CASSPDTYGQYF
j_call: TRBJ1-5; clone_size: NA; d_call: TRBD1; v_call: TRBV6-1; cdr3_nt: TGTGCCAGCAGGAAGACAGGGGGTCAGCCCCAGCATTTT; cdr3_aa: CASRKTGGQPQHF
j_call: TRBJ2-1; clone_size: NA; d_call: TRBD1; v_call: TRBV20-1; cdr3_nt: TGCAGTGCTTTTGCGACAGGGATGGCCAATGAGCAGTTCTTC; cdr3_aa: CSAFATGMANEQFF
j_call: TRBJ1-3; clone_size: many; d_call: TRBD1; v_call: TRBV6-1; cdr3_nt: TGTGCCAGCAGCCCCGGGACAGGAGGAAACACCATATATTTT; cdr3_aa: CASSPGTGGNTIYF
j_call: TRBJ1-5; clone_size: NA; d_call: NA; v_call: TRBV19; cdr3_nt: TGTGCCAGTAGTATTAATGACAGGCGTAACAATCAGCCCCAGCATTTT; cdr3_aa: CASSINDRRNNQPQHF
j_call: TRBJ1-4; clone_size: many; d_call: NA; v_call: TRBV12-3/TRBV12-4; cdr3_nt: TGTGCCAGCAAGCCCCCGGCAGGGGACAATGAAAAACTGTTTTTT; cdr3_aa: CASKPPAGDNEKLFF
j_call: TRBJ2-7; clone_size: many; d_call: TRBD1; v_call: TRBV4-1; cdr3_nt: TGCGCCAGCAGCCTAGGGACAGGGCTTTACGAGCAGTACTTC; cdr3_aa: CASSLGTGLYEQYF
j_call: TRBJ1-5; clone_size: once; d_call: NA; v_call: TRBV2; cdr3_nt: TGTGCCAGCAGCGCCCACCCTCGGCCCCAGCATTTT; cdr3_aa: CASSAHPRPQHF
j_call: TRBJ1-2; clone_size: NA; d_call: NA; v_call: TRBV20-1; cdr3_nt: TGCAGTGCTAACAAGGGGGACTATGGCTACACCTTC; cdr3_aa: CSANKGDYGYTF
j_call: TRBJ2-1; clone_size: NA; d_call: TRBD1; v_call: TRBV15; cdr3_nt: TGTGCCACCAGCTGGGGACAGGGCTCCTACAATGAGCAGTTCTTC; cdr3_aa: CATSWGQGSYNEQFF
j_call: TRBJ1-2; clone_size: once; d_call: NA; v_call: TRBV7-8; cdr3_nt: TGTGCCAGCAGCTTAGAGGGAGGACTTAACTATGGCTACACCTTC; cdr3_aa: CASSLEGGLNYGYTF
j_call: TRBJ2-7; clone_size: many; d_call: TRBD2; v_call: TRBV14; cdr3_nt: TGTGCCAGCAGCCGAGGGACTAGCGGCCCCTACGAGCAGTACTTC; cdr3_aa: CASSRGTSGPYEQYF
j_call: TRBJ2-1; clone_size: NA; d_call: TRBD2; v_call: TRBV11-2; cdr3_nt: TGTGCCAGCAGCCCCGGGACTAGCGCTACTGTATCGCAGTTCTTC; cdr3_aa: CASSPGTSATVSQFF
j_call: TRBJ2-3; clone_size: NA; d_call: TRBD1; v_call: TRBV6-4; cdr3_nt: TGTGCCAGCAGTGACGGGACAGGGGGCACAGATACGCAGTATTTT; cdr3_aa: CASSDGTGGTDTQYF
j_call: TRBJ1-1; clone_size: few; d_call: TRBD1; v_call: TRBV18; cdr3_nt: TGTGCCAGCCAAGGAGGGACAGGGGCTAACACTGAAGCTTTCTTT; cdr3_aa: CASQGGTGANTEAFF
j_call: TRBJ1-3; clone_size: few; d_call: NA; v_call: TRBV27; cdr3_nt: TGTGCCAGCAGTGCGGACAGTCCGAATACTGGAAACACCATATATTTT; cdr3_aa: CASSADSPNTGNTIYF
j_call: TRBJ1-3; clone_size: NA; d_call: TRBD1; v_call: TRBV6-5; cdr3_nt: TGTGCCAGCAGTTACGGAAACAGGGGGCACTCTGGAAACACCATATATTTT; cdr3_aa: CASSYGNRGHSGNTIYF
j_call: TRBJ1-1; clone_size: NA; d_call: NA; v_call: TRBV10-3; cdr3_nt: TGTGCCATCAGCGACGGGGACACTGAAGCTTTCTTT; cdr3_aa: CAISDGDTEAFF
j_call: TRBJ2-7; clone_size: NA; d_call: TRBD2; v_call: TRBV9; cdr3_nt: TGTGCCAGCAGCCCCCGTTGGGCTAGCGGGAGCCAATTGGGCGAGCAGTACTTC; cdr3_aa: CASSPRWASGSQLGEQYF
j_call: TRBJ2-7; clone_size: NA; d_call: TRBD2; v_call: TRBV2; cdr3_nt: TGTGCCGGCGGGCTAGCGGCCTACGAGCAGTACTTC; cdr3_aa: CAGGLAAYEQYF
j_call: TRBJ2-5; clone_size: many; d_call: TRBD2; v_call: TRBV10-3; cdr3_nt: TGTGCCATCAGTGAGTCTAAGCGGGGTGAAGAGACCCAGTACTTC; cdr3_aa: CAISESKRGEETQYF